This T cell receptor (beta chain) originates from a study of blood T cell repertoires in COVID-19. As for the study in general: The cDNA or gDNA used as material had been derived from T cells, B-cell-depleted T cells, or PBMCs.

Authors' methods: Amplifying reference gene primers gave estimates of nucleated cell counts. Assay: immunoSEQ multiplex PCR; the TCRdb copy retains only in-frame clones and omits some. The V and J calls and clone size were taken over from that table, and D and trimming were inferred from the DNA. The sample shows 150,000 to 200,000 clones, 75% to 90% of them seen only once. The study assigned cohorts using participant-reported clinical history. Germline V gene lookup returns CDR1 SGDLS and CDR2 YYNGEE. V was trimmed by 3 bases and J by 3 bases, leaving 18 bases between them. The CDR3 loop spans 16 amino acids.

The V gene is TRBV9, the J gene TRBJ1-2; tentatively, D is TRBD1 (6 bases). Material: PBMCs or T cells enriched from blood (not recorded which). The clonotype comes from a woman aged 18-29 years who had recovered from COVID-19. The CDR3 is CASSAFRGGHDYGYTF. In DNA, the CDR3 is TGTGCCAGCAGCGCTTTTCGTGGGGGCCATGACTATGGCTACACCTTC.